The rows below give T cell receptor beta chains drawn from one sample of a study of T cell responses to AZD1222 COVID-19 vaccine. Generated by immunoSEQ multiplex PCR, the TCRdb table keeps only in-frame clones and is missing some. The data show over 110,000 clones, more than 85% seen once. The sequenced sample was peripheral blood, obtained on day 0 of AZD1222 vaccination. The receptors stem from an adult in good health. Both conserved end residues are part of each CDR3. D genes are given only for firm matches. Clone size, where shown, is once, few, many, or a class for clones that have expanded.

j_gene	abundance	d_gene	v_gene	CDR3nt	CDR3aa
TRBJ2-7	NA	TRBD2	TRBV4-3	TGCGCCAGCAGCCAAGTCCCGCCTAGCGGGGGAGGTGAGCAGTACTTC	CASSQVPPSGGGEQYF
TRBJ1-3	NA	TRBD1	TRBV7-2	TGTGCCAGCAGCTTAGCAGGGGGCGCGGGAAACACCATATATTTT	CASSLAGGAGNTIYF
TRBJ1-4	NA	TRBD1	TRBV18	TGTGCCAGCTCACCACTAACAGGGGATAATGAAAAACTGTTTTTT	CASSPLTGDNEKLFF
TRBJ2-5	NA	NA	TRBV5-4	TGTGCCAGCAGCTTGAGCACAGTCCAAGAGACCCAGTACTTC	CASSLSTVQETQYF
TRBJ2-4	NA	NA	TRBV18	TGTGCCAGCTCCCCCGGGACAACCAAAAACATTCAGTACTTC	CASSPGTTKNIQYF
TRBJ2-7	once	NA	TRBV30	TGTGCCTGGAGTGTACAGTTCTACGAGCAGTACTTC	CAWSVQFYEQYF
TRBJ2-7	NA	NA	TRBV27	TGTGCCAGCAGTTTATCCAGGATTAGCTACGAGCAGTACTTC	CASSLSRISYEQYF
TRBJ2-1	NA	TRBD2	TRBV19	TGTGCCAGTAGTATAGGTTACGAGCGGGAGTCATGGTACAATGAGCAGTTCTTC	CASSIGYERESWYNEQFF
TRBJ2-3	NA	TRBD2	TRBV6-5	TGTGCCAGCAATCCGTTAGCGGGAGGGAGAGATACGCAGTATTTT	CASNPLAGGRDTQYF
TRBJ1-4	NA	NA	TRBV5-1	TGCGCCAGCAGCTCCCAACAAAGAACTAATGAAAAACTGTTTTTT	CASSSQQRTNEKLFF
TRBJ2-7	once	TRBD2	TRBV25-1	TGTGCCAGCAGTGGATCCTTTAGCGGGGTTCCTCCCTACGAGCAGTACTTC	CASSGSFSGVPPYEQYF
TRBJ2-2	NA	NA	TRBV10-3	TGTGCCATCAGTCAGGGGGGCGGAGGGGCCTTGAACACCGGGGAGCTGTTTTTT	CAISQGGGGALNTGELFF
TRBJ1-4	NA	NA	TRBV7-8	TGTGCCAGCAGCTTACAGGTCGGGACCTTATACGAAAAACTGTTTTTT	CASSLQVGTLYEKLFF
TRBJ1-1	NA	TRBD1	TRBV15	TGTGCCACCAGCAACAGGGGGCGGGTAACTGAAGCTTTCTTT	CATSNRGRVTEAFF
TRBJ1-5	NA	NA	TRBV5-5	TGTGCCAGCAGCAAGGACACGACCAATCAGCCCCAGCATTTT	CASSKDTTNQPQHF
TRBJ1-1	NA	NA	TRBV29-1	TGCAGCGTTGAAGATGGGACGCACGAAGCTTTCTTT	CSVEDGTHEAFF